Listed here are 23 T cell receptor beta chains from one sample, sequenced in a study of T cells after yellow fever vaccination. TCRdb fed the 5' RACE reads into MiXCR, producing one record per CDR3 protein. The repertoire includes about 220,000 distinct CDR3 sequences, about 3% of them detected once, and around 3% sits in the top ten. Sequenced material: CD4+ T cells sorted from PBMCs, taken 10 days after the yellow fever booster vaccination. The source of these receptors is a man younger than 35 who received the YFV17D yellow fever vaccine.

This clonotype was seen ten or more times. This rearrangement joins TRBV7-2 to TRBJ1-5; D not resolved. The germline gives CDR1 SGHTA, CDR2 FQGNSA. Trimming took off 2 bases at V and 7 bases at J, with 9 bases between the two ends. CDR3 length: 13 residues. The chain's CDR3 is CASSLQVGQPQHF. The CDR3 nucleotides read TGTGCCAGCAGCTTACAAGTCGGGCAGCCCCAGCATTTT. The full variable domain, with the rest looked up from reference TRBV7-2 and TRBJ1-5, is GAGVSQSPSNKVTEKGKDVELRCDPISGHTALYWYRQSLGQGLEFLIYFQGNSAPDKSGLPSDRFSAERTGGSVSTLTIQRTQQEDSAVYLCASSLQVGQPQHFGDGTRLSIL.

Ten or more counts support this clonotype. The rearrangement links TRBV7-6 to TRBJ1-1, with unresolved D. The V gene's germline CDR1 is SGHVS and CDR2 FNYEAQ. The CDR3 is 13 residues long. V was trimmed by 5 bases and J by 7 bases, leaving 14 bases between them. In DNA form, the CDR3 reads TGTGCCAGCAGCCAGAGAGAGGTCGGTGAAGCTTTCTTT. Translating it yields CASSQREVGEAFF.

This clonotype was recorded a few times. V gene TRBV25-1 combines with J gene TRBJ2-5; tentatively, D is TRBD2 (6 bases). From germline, CDR1 is MGHDK and CDR2 SYGVNS. With 1 base removed from V and 1 base from J, the gap between germline ends came to 13 bases. This CDR3 contains 16 residues. The CDR3 DNA follows: TGTGCCAGCAGTGAATCGGGAGCGACCAGCCAAGAGACCCAGTACTTC. It yields the protein CASSESGATSQETQYF.

This clonotype occurred many times. The chain is built from TRBV28 and TRBJ2-1; 11 bases are shared with TRBD2. Germline trimming cut 5 bases from V and 5 bases from J; bases unmatched to any gene: 5. This CDR3 has 15 amino acids. Germline CDR1 is MDHEN and CDR2 is SYDVKM. The CDR3 region has the DNA TGTGCCAGCAGTCGTGGGACTAGCGGCAACAATGAGCAGTTCTTC. This sequence encodes CASSRGTSGNNEQFF.

This clonotype was found many times. This sequence joins TRBV7-3 and TRBJ2-5; D is unresolved. This CDR3 comprises 16 residues. Trimming left V 0 bases short and J 3 bases short, with 14 bases between. The germline V gene encodes CDR1 SGHTA and CDR2 FQGTGA. The CDR3 nucleotides read TGTGCCAGCAGCTTAACGGGCTTCACCCCGGAAGAGACCCAGTACTTC. Translation gives CASSLTGFTPEETQYF.

This clonotype was detected many times. The rearrangement links TRBV7-2 to TRBJ1-2; possible D gene TRBD1, 5 bases. Between the trimmed V and J ends, which lost 5 bases and 6 bases, there was a span of 13 bases. Germline V gene lookup returns CDR1 SGHTA and CDR2 FQGNSA. The CDR3 has 13 residues. This CDR3 is CASSHGGGDGYTF. The CDR3 DNA sequence: TGTGCCAGCAGCCACGGCGGGGGGGATGGCTACACCTTC. The full variable domain, in which reference TRBV7-2 and TRBJ1-2 provide the parts outside the CDR3, is GAGVSQSPSNKVTEKGKDVELRCDPISGHTALYWYRQSLGQGLEFLIYFQGNSAPDKSGLPSDRFSAERTGGSVSTLTIQRTQQEDSAVYLCASSHGGGDGYTFGSGTRLTVV.

This clonotype came up many times. J is TRBJ2-7 and V is TRBV20-1; D call uncertain. Germline V CDR1 and CDR2: DFQATT, SNEGSKA (reference sequence). The V end lost 6 bases, the J end lost 5 bases, and 8 bases lay between the germline ends. This CDR3 comprises 10 residues. The CDR3, as DNA: TGCAGTGCCGTAGACGACGAGCAGTACTTC. Translated, it gives CSAVDDEQYF.

This clonotype was seen a few times. The V and J genes are TRBV6-5 and TRBJ2-6; D may be TRBD2 (6 bases). This CDR3 has 19 residues. Germline V gene data show CDR1 as MNHEY and CDR2 as SVGAGI. Trimming took off 0 bases at V and 0 bases at J, with 15 bases between the two ends. CDR3 sequence reads: CASSYSSPGVYSGANVLTF. The CDR3 nucleotides read TGTGCCAGCAGTTACTCAAGCCCGGGGGTATACTCTGGGGCCAACGTCCTGACTTTC.

The sample holds many counts of this clonotype. The genes are TRBV6-5 and TRBJ1-1; 7 bases are a match to TRBD1. Trimming removed 1 base from V and 3 bases from J; junction bases left unmatched: 8. CDR3 length equals 16 residues. CDR1 is MNHEY, CDR2 SVGAGI, per germline. The CDR3 is CASSYYVTGRDTEAFF. The CDR3 DNA follows: TGTGCCAGCAGTTACTATGTGACAGGGAGGGACACTGAAGCTTTCTTT.

This clonotype was detected many times. The V and J genes are TRBV12-3 or TRBV12-4 and TRBJ2-3, with D unresolved. The CDR3 has 12 amino acids. The V end lost 3 bases, the J end lost 6 bases, and 7 bases lay between the germline ends. The CDR3 here is CASSLTVDTQYF. The CDR3 DNA reads TGTGCCAGCAGTTTGACTGTCGATACGCAGTATTTT.

J is TRBJ2-3 and V is TRBV19; unclear D gene. This CDR3 has 15 amino acids. V lost 7 bases, J lost 4 bases, and 18 bases lay in between. CDR1 and CDR2 (germline): LNHDA, SQIVND (reference sequence). CDR3 protein: CASKNLGYRADTQYF. CDR3 sequence (DNA): TGTGCCAGTAAGAATCTGGGCTATCGCGCAGATACGCAGTATTTT.

This clonotype was counted only a few times. This sequence joins TRBV20-1 and TRBJ2-1; TRBD2 is a possible D gene (5 bases). Germline lookup yields CDR1 DFQATT and CDR2 SNEGSKA (reference sequence). The CDR3 consists of 16 residues. The V end lost 6 bases, the J end lost 5 bases, and 23 bases lay between the germline ends. The CDR3 bases are TGCAGTGCCGATCCGATGGACTCGTTAGATAACAATGAGCAGTTCTTC. It is translated as CSADPMDSLDNNEQFF.

About this clonotype: One end of the junction does not line up with germline, which may come from a read error. The chain is built from TRBV2 and TRBJ2-3; the D gene is possibly TRBD2 (5 bases). The length of the CDR3 is 12 residues. CDR1 and CDR2 (germline): SNHLY, FYNNEI. CDR3 nucleotides: TGTGCCGGCAGTGAATCGGGGAGCGGATGGTCTTTT. It is translated as CAGSESGSGWSF.

V is TRBV3-1 and J is TRBJ2-1, with 10 bases matching TRBD2. There are 16 residues in the CDR3. V dropped 6 bases and J dropped 5; count of bases not matched to a gene: 10. Germline CDR1 is LGHDT and CDR2 is YNNKEL (reference sequence). The CDR3 region is CASRNSGGAPHNEQFF. The DNA of the CDR3 is TGTGCCAGCAGAAACAGCGGGGGGGCACCCCACAATGAGCAGTTCTTC.

This clonotype was observed at least ten times. The chain carries TRBV7-2 and TRBJ2-1; no reliable D call. The CDR3 has 12 residues. V gave up 5 bases and J gave up 5 bases, with 7 bases separating them. The germline V gene encodes CDR1 SGHTA and CDR2 FQGNSA. The CDR3 DNA follows: TGTGCCAGCAGCGCCTTTAACAATGAGCAGTTCTTC. It codes for CASSAFNNEQFF.

J is TRBJ2-6 and V is TRBV20-1; 9 nucleotides align to TRBD2. Germline CDR1 reads DFQATT; CDR2 reads SNEGSKA (reference sequence). Trimming at V came to 5 bases and at J to 0 bases, leaving 8 bases not matched to a gene. The CDR3 has 17 residues. The CDR3 bases are TGCAGTGCTGGGGATTTGCGGGGGGGCTCTGGGGCCAACGTCCTGACTTTC. It is translated as CSAGDLRGGSGANVLTF.

This clonotype was seen many times. The V gene is TRBV4-1, the J gene TRBJ2-2; D gene uncertain. Trimming shortened V by 5 bases and J by 0 bases, and 13 bases separated the two germline ends. The germline CDR1 and CDR2 sequences are MGHRA and YSYEKL. This CDR3 spans 16 amino acids. CDR3: CASSDRFDTNTGELFF. The CDR3 DNA sequence: TGCGCCAGCAGCGACCGATTCGACACGAACACCGGGGAGCTGTTTTTT.

The sample holds a few counts of this clonotype. The chain combines TRBV4-3 with TRBJ2-1, with TRBD2 matching over 12 bases. Trimming took 0 bases from V and 4 from J; bases not matched to a gene: 16. The CDR3 runs to 21 residues. Germline V gene data show CDR1 as LGHNA and CDR2 as YSLEER. The CDR3 is CASSQDFFGASGGARYNEQFF. CDR3 nucleotide sequence: TGCGCCAGCAGCCAAGATTTTTTCGGGGCTAGCGGGGGGGCTAGGTACAATGAGCAGTTCTTC.

This clonotype was seen only a few times. The rearrangement uses TRBV6-1 and TRBJ1-6; the D gene is possibly TRBD1 (5 bases). The V end lost 2 bases, the J end lost 9 bases, and 14 bases lay between the germline ends. The CDR3 sequence is 15 residues long. CDR1 is MNHNS and CDR2 is SASEGT in the germline V gene. CDR3 sequence: CASSEKRGSGSPLHF. CDR3 nucleotide sequence: TGTGCCAGCAGTGAAAAAAGGGGATCAGGTTCACCCCTCCACTTT.

This clonotype came up a few times. The V call is TRBV7-2, the J call TRBJ1-6; a possible D gene is TRBD1 (6 bases). Germline CDR1 reads SGHTA; CDR2 reads FQGNSA. The V end was cut by 4 bases, the J end by 5 bases, with 12 bases between. The CDR3 is 15 residues long. CDR3 DNA: TGTGCCAGCAGCTCGACAGGCCCTAATAATTCACCCCTCCACTTT. Its protein is CASSSTGPNNSPLHF. Complete variable domain (other parts from reference TRBV7-2 and TRBJ1-6): GAGVSQSPSNKVTEKGKDVELRCDPISGHTALYWYRQSLGQGLEFLIYFQGNSAPDKSGLPSDRFSAERTGGSVSTLTIQRTQQEDSAVYLCASSSTGPNNSPLHFGNGTRLTVT.

The chain carries TRBV7-2 and TRBJ2-7; the match to TRBD2 covers 9 bases. CDR1 and CDR2 (germline): SGHTA, FQGNSA. J gave up 6 bases and V 5 bases, and 8 bases lay outside the gene matches. The CDR3 is 14 residues long. CDR3 DNA sequence: TGTGCCAGCAGCCCGGGACTAGCACCTGTCGAGCAGTACTTC. As protein: CASSPGLAPVEQYF.

This clonotype was observed many times. This chain uses TRBV11-2 with TRBJ2-3; 12 nucleotides match TRBD2. This CDR3 is built from 15 residues. CDR1 and CDR2 from the germline V gene are SGHAT and FQNNGV. The J segment lost 14 bases and the V segment lost 0 bases, leaving 9 bases of the junction unmatched. The CDR3 region has the DNA TGTGCCAGCAGCTTAGAAGCTAGCGGGGGGGCCTTTCGGTATTTT. It translates to CASSLEASGGAFRYF. Full variable domain (rest looked up from reference TRBV11-2 and TRBJ2-3): EAGVAQSPRYKIIEKRQSVAFWCNPISGHATLYWYQQILGQGPKLLIQFQNNGVVDDSQLPKDRFSAERLKGVDSTLKIQPAKLEDSAVYLCASSLEASGGAFRYFGPGTRLTVL.

This clonotype was counted a few times. This chain connects TRBV5-4 to TRBJ2-2; either TRBD1 or TRBD2 may supply D (6 bases each). The CDR3 totals 16 residues. V was cut by 4 bases and J by 5 bases, with 18 bases left in between. Germline V gene lookup returns CDR1 SGHNT and CDR2 YYREEE (reference sequence). The CDR3 region is CASSAGTPGGTGELFF. The CDR3 DNA is TGTGCCAGCAGCGCCGGGACACCCGGAGGGACCGGGGAGCTGTTTTTT. Based on the CDR3 plus reference TRBV5-4 and TRBJ2-2, the full variable domain is ETGVTQSPTHLIKTRGQQVTLRCSSQSGHNTVSWYQQALGQGPQFIFQYYREEENGRGNFPPRFSGLQFPNYSSELNVNALELDDSALYLCASSAGTPGGTGELFFGEGSRLTVL.